Reported below is one T cell receptor beta chain. This clonotype was picked up a small number of times. Its antigen is unknown. Base qualities are missing; no much larger clone stands one base away. Inclusive of the bounding cysteine and phenylalanine, the CDR3 is 17 residues long. The entry retains the CDR3 DNA only, 51 bases that are in frame from base 1. V is reduced by 6 bases and J by 0 bases, leaving a spacing of 18 bases between them. Reading the germline V gene gives CDR1 MNHNS and CDR2 SASEGT. The sample comes from a study of identical twins listed by TCRdb under 2016. In terms of the full investigation: TCR alpha and beta repertoires from monozygotic twins, unrelated adults of various ages and cord blood were deep-sequenced to test whether fetal clonotypes persist. Replicate twin experiments were performed at different times using different library preparation protocols to rule out contamination. The research as a whole found: Because the same donors could not be followed over many years, conclusions were based on cross-sectional statistical analysis. Compared with coincidental sharing between unrelated individuals, out-of-frame TCR alpha sequences shared between twins showed an excess of sequences with low generation probability. Invariant T cells such as MAIT and iNKT could partly confound zero-insertion analyses, though diverse VJ usage argued against this for most clonotypes. In beta out-of-frame sequences, excess twin sharing was weaker, because having fewer shared sequences lowered the signal-to-noise ratio. In monozygotic twins, out-of-frame TCR alpha sharing was systematically underestimated by recombination models, although the models agreed with sharing between unrelated individuals. Fewer insertions were carried by abundant cord blood beta clonotypes, a similar but weaker trend appeared in young adult naive repertoires, and no such trend appeared in memory repertoires.

Libraries were constructed by 5' RACE. The sequencer listed for this sample is Illumina HiSeq 2000. Template switching introduced a universal primer binding site; the final cDNA contained a unique molecular identifier, enabling accurate counting of TCR cDNA molecules. Specific primers in the conserved constant-segment region were used to synthesize first-strand cDNA for the TCR alpha and beta chains. Each cDNA library was double barcoded, with a SMART-Mk sample barcode plus Illumina barcodes, to control for contamination. TruSeq adapter sequences and Illumina sample barcodes were added in two successive PCR steps. The TCR alpha and beta cDNA libraries were sequenced on the Illumina HiSeq platform using custom primers. Turning to the authors' computational methods: MiGEC processed the raw reads to extract unique molecular identifiers, while MiXCR was used to determine the CDR3 positions. For each individual, recombination models were inferred using an EM algorithm with the repgenHMM and IGoR tools. Shared clonotypes were analyzed with the tcR package in R, and sharing was normalized by the product of cloneset sizes. Out-of-frame nonproductive sequences were analyzed to study raw recombination free of thymic and clonal selection effects. Using fastp trimming at Q25 and MiXCR clonotype assembly, TCRdb reanalyzed the public sequencing data and kept in-frame beta chains. Merged by CDR3 protein, the rows form single entries marked with the most common genes and DNA. TCRdb's processing, not the study's, gives the V and J calls here. In all, the sample holds about 890,000 distinct CDR3 sequences, and 9% to 15% of those were seen once. Around 1.5% of the sample rests with the top ten.

Only healthy Caucasian donors were included. Three pairs of female monozygotic twins, all aged roughly 18 to 29 years, were included in the twin cohort. Peripheral blood mononuclear cells were the source from which RNA for the TCR libraries was isolated. This sample also belongs to another study, concerning yellow fever vaccine responses in identical twins. The second study reports: The authors reported that the T cell response to vaccination in identical twins appeared partly convergent and partly personalized. The study precisely tracked vaccine-responding T cell clones in identical twins.

The specimen was PBMCs. This receptor was identified in a woman aged 18 to 35 in good health. In this chain, TRBV6-1 is recombined with TRBJ2-4; the D gene remains uncertain. Read as DNA, the sequence is TGTGCCAGCAGCCGAACCGGTAGGGCGGCAGCCAAAAACATTCAGTACTTC. It specifies CASSRTGRAAAKNIQYF.